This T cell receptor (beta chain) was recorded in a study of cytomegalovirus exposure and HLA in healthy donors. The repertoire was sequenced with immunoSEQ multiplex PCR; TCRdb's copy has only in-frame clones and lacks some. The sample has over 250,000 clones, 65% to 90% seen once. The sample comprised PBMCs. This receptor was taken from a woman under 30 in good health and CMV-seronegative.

CDR3 sequence: CSASGTGGADTQYF. In DNA form, the CDR3 reads TGCAGCGCCTCCGGGACAGGGGGGGCAGATACGCAGTATTTT. This chain connects TRBV29-1 to TRBJ2-3; 11 bases align to TRBD1. J lost 4 bases, V lost 7 bases, and 7 bases had no gene match. CDR1 and CDR2 from the germline V gene are SQVTM and ANQGSEA. The CDR3 extends over 14 amino acids.